This T cell receptor beta chain was captured by sequencing in a study of T cells in women clearing cervical HPV infection. Study summary: Control women cleared a single incident HPV16 infection within 12 months.

With respect to this clone: The read falls 3 residues short of the CDR3 end, and the missing part is taken from the germline J gene.

Assay used: immunoSEQ multiplex PCR; TCRdb lists only in-frame clones, some missing. The repertoire shows about 44,000 clones; the top ten hold 0.95% to 1.5%. Germline CDR1 reads KGHDR; CDR2 reads SFDVKD. The CDR3 consists of 18 residues. After removal of 4 bases from V and 1 base from J, the junction contained 9 bases not matched to a gene. The source of this sequence is a woman between 18 and 70 years old with a cervical HPV16 infection that either progressed to CIN3+ or cleared (not recorded which). The sample taken for sequencing was blood buffy coat. The chain couples TRBV24-1 to TRBJ2-3; TRBD2 agrees at 11 bases. The CDR3 bases that were read are TGTGCCACCAGTGACTCTAGACTAGCGGGGTTTCGCACAGATACG. Its protein is CATSDSRLAGFRTDT. The full CDR3 sequence reads CATSDSRLAGFRTDTQYF.